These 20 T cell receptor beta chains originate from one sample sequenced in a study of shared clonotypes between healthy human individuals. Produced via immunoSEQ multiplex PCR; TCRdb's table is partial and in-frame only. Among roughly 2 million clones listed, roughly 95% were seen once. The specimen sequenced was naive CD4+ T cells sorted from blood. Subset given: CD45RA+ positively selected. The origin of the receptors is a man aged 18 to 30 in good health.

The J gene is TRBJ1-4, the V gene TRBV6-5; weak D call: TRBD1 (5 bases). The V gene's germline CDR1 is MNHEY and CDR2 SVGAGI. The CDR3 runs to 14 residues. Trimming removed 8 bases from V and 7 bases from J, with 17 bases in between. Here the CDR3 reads CASPPSGCSEKLFF. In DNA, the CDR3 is TGTGCCAGCCCCCCATCAGGGTGCAGTGAAAAACTGTTTTTT.

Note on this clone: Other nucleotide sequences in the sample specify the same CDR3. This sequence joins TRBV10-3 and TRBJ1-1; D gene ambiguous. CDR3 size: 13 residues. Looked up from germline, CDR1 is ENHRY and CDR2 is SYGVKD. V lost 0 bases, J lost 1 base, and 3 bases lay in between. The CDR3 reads CAISESSNTEAFF. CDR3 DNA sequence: TGTGCCATCAGTGAGTCCTCGAACACTGAAGCTTTCTTT.

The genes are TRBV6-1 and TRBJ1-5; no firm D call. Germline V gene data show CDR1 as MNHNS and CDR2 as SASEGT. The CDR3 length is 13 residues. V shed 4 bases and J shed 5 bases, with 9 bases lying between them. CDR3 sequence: CASSGFSDQPQHF. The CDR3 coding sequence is TGTGCCAGCAGTGGTTTCTCGGATCAGCCCCAGCATTTT.

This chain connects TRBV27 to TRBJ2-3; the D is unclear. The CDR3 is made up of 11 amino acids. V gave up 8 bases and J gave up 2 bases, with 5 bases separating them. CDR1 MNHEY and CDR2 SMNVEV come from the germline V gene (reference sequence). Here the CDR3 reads CASGITDTQYF. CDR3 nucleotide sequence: TGTGCCAGCGGGATCACAGATACGCAGTATTTT.

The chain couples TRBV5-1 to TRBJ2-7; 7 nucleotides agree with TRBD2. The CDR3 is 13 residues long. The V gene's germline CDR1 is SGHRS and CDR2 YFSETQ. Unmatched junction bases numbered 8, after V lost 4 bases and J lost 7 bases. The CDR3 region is CASSKTSEGEQYF. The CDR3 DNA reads TGCGCCAGCAGCAAAACTAGCGAAGGGGAGCAGTACTTC.

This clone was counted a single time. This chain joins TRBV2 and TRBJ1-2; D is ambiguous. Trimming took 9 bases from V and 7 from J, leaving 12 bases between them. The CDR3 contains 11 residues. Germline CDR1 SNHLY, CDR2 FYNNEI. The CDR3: CASTVQIGYTF. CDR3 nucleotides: TGTGCCAGTACTGTACAGATTGGCTACACCTTC.

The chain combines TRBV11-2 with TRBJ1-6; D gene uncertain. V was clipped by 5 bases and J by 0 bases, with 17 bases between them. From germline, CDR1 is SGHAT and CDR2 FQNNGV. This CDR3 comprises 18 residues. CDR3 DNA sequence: TGTGCCAGCAGCCGACGGCTAAACGGGAGCTCCTATAATTCACCCCTCCACTTT. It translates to CASSRRLNGSSYNSPLHF. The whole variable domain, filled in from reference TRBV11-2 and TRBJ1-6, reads EAGVAQSPRYKIIEKRQSVAFWCNPISGHATLYWYQQILGQGPKLLIQFQNNGVVDDSQLPKDRFSAERLKGVDSTLKIQPAKLEDSAVYLCASSRRLNGSSYNSPLHFGNGTRLTVT.

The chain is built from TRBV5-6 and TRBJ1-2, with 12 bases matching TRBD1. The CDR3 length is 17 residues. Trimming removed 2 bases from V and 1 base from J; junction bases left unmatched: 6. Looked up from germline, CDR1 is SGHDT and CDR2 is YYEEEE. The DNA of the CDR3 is TGTGCCAGCAGCTTTGGAGGGACAGGGGGCCTTAACTATGGCTACACCTTC. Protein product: CASSFGGTGGLNYGYTF.

The CDR3 DNA follows: TGTGCCAGCAGTGAACCAGGACAGGGAAGGACAGATACGCAGTATTTT. Translated: CASSEPGQGRTDTQYF. This chain uses TRBV25-1 with TRBJ2-3; TRBD1 agrees at 8 bases. J lost 3 bases, V lost 2 bases, and 7 bases had no gene match. This CDR3 has 16 amino acids. Germline V gene lookup returns CDR1 MGHDK and CDR2 SYGVNS.

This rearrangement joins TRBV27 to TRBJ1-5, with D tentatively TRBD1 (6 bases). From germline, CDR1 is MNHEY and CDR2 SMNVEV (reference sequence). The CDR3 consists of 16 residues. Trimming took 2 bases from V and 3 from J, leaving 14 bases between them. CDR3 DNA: TGTGCCAGCAGTTTAGACAGGCCGTCCCACAATCAGCCCCAGCATTTT. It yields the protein CASSLDRPSHNQPQHF.

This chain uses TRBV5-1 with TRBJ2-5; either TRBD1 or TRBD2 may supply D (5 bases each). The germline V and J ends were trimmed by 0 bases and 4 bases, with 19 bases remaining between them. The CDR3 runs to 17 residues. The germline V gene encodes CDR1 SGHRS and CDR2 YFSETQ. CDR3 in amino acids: CASSLDGARHVGETQYF. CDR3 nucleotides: TGCGCCAGCAGCTTGGACGGGGCCCGCCATGTGGGAGAGACCCAGTACTTC.

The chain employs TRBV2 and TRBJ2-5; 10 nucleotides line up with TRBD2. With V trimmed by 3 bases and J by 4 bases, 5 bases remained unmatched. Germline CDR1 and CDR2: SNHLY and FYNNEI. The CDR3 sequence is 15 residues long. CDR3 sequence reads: CASSDRRLAGETQYF. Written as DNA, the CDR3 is TGTGCCAGCAGTGACCGGAGACTAGCGGGAGAGACCCAGTACTTC.

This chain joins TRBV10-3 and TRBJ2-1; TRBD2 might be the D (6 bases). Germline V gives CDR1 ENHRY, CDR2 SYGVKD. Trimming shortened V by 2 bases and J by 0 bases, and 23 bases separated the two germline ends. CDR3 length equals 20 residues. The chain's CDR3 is CAISENPIGRGASSYNEQFF. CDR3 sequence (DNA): TGTGCCATCAGTGAGAACCCCATAGGGCGGGGAGCGAGCTCCTACAATGAGCAGTTCTTC.

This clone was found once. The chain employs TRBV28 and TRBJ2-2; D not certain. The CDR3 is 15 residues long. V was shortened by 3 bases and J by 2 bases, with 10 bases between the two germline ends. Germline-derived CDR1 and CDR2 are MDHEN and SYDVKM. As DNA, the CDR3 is TGTGCCAGCAGTTTCGGCAGCACCAACACCGGGGAGCTGTTTTTT. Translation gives CASSFGSTNTGELFF.

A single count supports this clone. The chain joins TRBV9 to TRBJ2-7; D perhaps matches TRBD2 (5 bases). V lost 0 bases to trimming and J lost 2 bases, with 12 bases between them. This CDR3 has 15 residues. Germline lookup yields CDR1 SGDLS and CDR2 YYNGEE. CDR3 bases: TGTGCCAGCAGCGTAGAGTTGGGAGAAACCTACGAGCAGTACTTC. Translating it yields CASSVELGETYEQYF.

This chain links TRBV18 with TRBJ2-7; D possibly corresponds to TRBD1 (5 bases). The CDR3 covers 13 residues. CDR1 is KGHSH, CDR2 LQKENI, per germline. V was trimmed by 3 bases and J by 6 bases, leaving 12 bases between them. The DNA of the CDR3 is TGTGCCAGCTCACCCGCAGGGCTCCTCGAGCAGTACTTC. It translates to CASSPAGLLEQYF. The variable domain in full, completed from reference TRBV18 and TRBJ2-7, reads NAGVMQNPRHLVRRRGQEARLRCSPMKGHSHVYWYRQLPEEGLKFMVYLQKENIIDESGMPKERFSAEFPKEGPSILRIQQVVRGDSAAYFCASSPAGLLEQYFGPGTRLTVT.

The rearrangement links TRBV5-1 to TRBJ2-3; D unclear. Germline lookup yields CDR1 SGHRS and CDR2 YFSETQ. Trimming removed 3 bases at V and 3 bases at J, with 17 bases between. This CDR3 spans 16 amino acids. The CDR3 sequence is CASSWGDRGETDTQYF. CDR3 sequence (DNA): TGCGCCAGCAGCTGGGGTGACCGCGGAGAAACAGATACGCAGTATTTT.

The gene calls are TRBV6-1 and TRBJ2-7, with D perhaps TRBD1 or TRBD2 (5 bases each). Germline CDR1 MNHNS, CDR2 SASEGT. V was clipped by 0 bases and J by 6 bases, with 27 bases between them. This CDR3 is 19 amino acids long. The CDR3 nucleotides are TGTGCCAGCAGTGAAGCGGACCGACAGAAGGGAGTTGTTCGTAGCGAGCAGTACTTC. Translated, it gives CASSEADRQKGVVRSEQYF.

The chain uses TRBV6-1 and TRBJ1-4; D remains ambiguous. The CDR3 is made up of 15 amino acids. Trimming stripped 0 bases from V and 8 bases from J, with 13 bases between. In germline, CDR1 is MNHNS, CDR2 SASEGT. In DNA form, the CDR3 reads TGTGCCAGCAGTGAAGCGCTTAAACCGGGCGAAAAACTGTTTTTT. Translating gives CASSEALKPGEKLFF.

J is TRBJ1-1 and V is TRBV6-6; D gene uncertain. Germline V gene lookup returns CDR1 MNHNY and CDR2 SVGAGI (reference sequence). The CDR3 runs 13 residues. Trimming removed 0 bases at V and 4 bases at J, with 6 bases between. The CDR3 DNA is TGTGCCAGCAGTTACTCTAGGATCACTGAAGCTTTCTTT. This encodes CASSYSRITEAFF.